This T cell receptor (beta chain) came from a study of cytomegalovirus exposure and HLA in healthy donors (dated by TCRdb to between 2016 and 2019). About the full investigation: An earlier analysis of 550 to 700 of the donors reported 250 to 350 Gb of sequence data and more than 90 million unique TCR beta sequences from 150 million to 200 million T cells. An early release covering about 600 HLA-typed donors comprised 300 to 350 gigabases of sequencing data and 85 million or so unique TCR sequences. Among the roughly 380 genotyped donors, approximately 77% belonged to the genetic ancestry cluster associated with self-reported Caucasian donors. The study aimed to test whether cataloging public T cell receptors could reveal signatures of past pathogen exposure. The T cell repertoires of 550 to 850 subjects were profiled by immunosequencing and related to cytomegalovirus serostatus. Besides the first cohort of hundreds of subjects, a separate validation cohort made up of 120 different subjects was used. The study combined high-throughput TCR immunosequencing, statistical association of individual TCRs with disease status, and machine learning to predict cytomegalovirus infection status. A later analysis re-analyzed previously published TCR beta repertoires from roughly 690 donors and added high-resolution HLA genotyping to study TCR occurrence patterns. Rather than drawing on any new phenotypic data, the later analysis identified candidate immune exposures from TCR beta sequences and the way those sequences occurred across donors. In an earlier analysis of 500 to 650 of the donors, high-throughput TCR beta sequencing was used to judge whether each TCR beta V gene segment behaved as functional or pseudogenic. Alongside the repertoire data, information on donor age, sex, ethnicity and CMV serostatus was compiled. Genome-wide SNP genotypes for about 65% of the 666 donors were used in a later genetic analysis, which treated that subset as a discovery cohort. All discovery cohort repertoires had been generated on a single sequencing platform. HLA typing included class I and class II loci at four-digit resolution. Typing coverage varied by locus: roughly 620-630 donors for A, B, C, DRB1 and DQB1; approximately 520 for DQA1; 600 to 610 for DPA1; roughly 470 for DPB1. Four to six DR-DQ haplotypes were handled as single units for association and clustering, since linkage in the cohort was strong. On average, roughly 240,000 unique TCR beta nucleotide sequences were sequenced per donor among 350 to 400 genotyped donors of the cohort, with around 19% of those sequences being non-productive.

Details on this clone: It lacks a known antigen. Per-base quality was not reported, and no clone a single base away is much larger than it.

Germline trimming amounts to 5 bases on V and 4 bases on J, with 8 as the count of junction bases outside the gene matches. The CDR3 runs 15 amino acids, cysteine and phenylalanine included. CDR3 DNA only is kept here, 45 bases in frame from base 1. Taken from the germline V gene, the CDR1 and CDR2 loops are SGHRS and YFSETQ. Overall study results and their limits: Strong co-occurrence of HLA alleles, especially DR and DQ, made assigning TCR associations to individual alleles difficult. In a later analysis, most CMV-associated TCR beta chains were found to appear HLA-restricted, with HLA associations seemingly driven largely by CMV exposure. In a later analysis, TCR association rates were found to vary across HLA loci, with the most associated TCRs seen for DRB1 alleles and the fewest for HLA-C alleles. A group of highly shared sequence variants was considered likely to be a technical artifact of the sequencing pipeline. A further reported finding was that TCR beta sequences accurately predicted the HLA-A and HLA-B alleles for most subjects in the first cohort. In an earlier analysis of some 500 of the donors, most TCR beta V segments were observed in productive rearrangements about 90% or about 30% of the time, broadly matching IMGT annotations. Correlated functional status among segregating V segments might reflect linkage disequilibrium, but an unknown experimental factor could not be ruled out. According to a later genetic analysis, donors in an Asian-associated ancestry cluster had fewer N-insertions in productive TCRs than the approximately 630-donor mean. Because counts were too low, some 16 rarely observed V segments, including chromosome 9 orphons, were excluded from the earlier analysis of 587 of the donors. It was suggested by the authors that the approach could potentially be generalized to other disease states and immunological phenotypes. Sequencing depth was assumed to be roughly uniform across donors in the presence/absence analyses, though that assumption may not hold. While some public TCRs were present in many individuals, most TCR sequences turned up only very rarely across donors. In a later analysis, HLA-associated TCR beta chains showed more clonal expansion and lower generation probabilities than non-associated chains that were equally common. Some IMGT-functional V segments, including TRBV6-2 and TRBV6-3, could not be told apart with the 87-base-pair reads, so those segments were excluded. An association between a missense DCLRE1C variant and V-gene and J-gene trimming of TCR beta chains was found in a later genetic analysis and replicated in an independent cohort. The classifier was reported to diagnose cytomegalovirus status with high specificity and sensitivity in both the original and validation cohorts. In a later analysis, over 15,000 TCR beta sequences were associated with specific HLA alleles at a false discovery rate of 0.05. In vitro tests confirmed that a few of the cytomegalovirus-associated TCR beta chains recognize cytomegalovirus antigens. This cohort had only TCR beta chains sequenced, and the lack of alpha or paired-chain data limited which features could be detected. According to a later analysis, parvovirus B19, influenza, CMV and Epstein-Barr virus appeared linked to several top co-occurrence clusters. HLA typing was unavailable for some donors at each locus, so association tests used only the typed subset. For the cohort, immune exposure information was limited to CMV serostatus. The study gave a list of more than 150 TCR beta chains associated with cytomegalovirus.

The method was the immunoSEQ multiplex PCR assay. The multiplex PCR relied on a mix of 60 forward primers for TCR Vbeta segments and 13 reverse primers for TCR Jbeta segments. The CDR3 region of rearranged TCR beta genes was amplified from genomic DNA by a multiplex PCR assay. The Illumina HiSeq System was used to sequence the amplified TCR beta libraries as 87-base-pair reads. The paper's processing steps were these. A later analysis counted tens of millions of unique TCR beta chains across the 600 to 850 repertoires, and roughly 11 million of these chains were shared by at least two donors. To remove PCR and sequencing errors, raw reads were error-corrected and collapsed into unique sequences using a nearest-neighbor algorithm that merged closely related sequences. CDR3 sequences were aligned to IMGT reference sequences to assign V, D and J gene segments. For a sequence to be retained, at least a six-nucleotide match to both a V gene segment and a J gene segment was required. Rearrangements were called productive when the CDR3 lacked stop codons and stayed in frame with V and J; all others were non-productive. Following IMGT convention, CDR3 was defined as the stretch from the second conserved V-encoded cysteine to the conserved J-encoded phenylalanine. The earlier analysis of about 590 of the donors excluded sequences that lacked an unambiguous match to a single V gene segment. An earlier analysis of 587 of the donors classified V segments as functional when productive rearrangements were above 56.7% and as segregating when the standard deviation between donors was above 5%. To diagnose cytomegalovirus status from the catalog of TCR beta chain sequences, a statistical classification framework was built. V and J gene assignment, in a later analysis, came from comparing TCR nucleotide sequences with IMGT/GENE-DB human TR gene sequences. A later analysis assigned CDR3 sequences and most-parsimonious VDJ recombination scenarios with the TCRdist pipeline. In a later analysis, each TCR beta chain was defined by its CDR3 amino acid sequence together with its V-gene family, and reads lacking a unique V-gene family were excluded. A later analysis removed roughly 590 highly shared, low-generation-probability nucleotide sequences to deal with suspected cross-contamination and a sequencing artifact. For each public chain, a later analysis derived a clonal expansion index from normalized ranks of inferred template counts within each repertoire. In a later analysis, generation probabilities were computed using a VDJ recombination model fitted to out-of-frame rearrangements, and the results were checked against IGoR. Hypergeometric tests were used in a later analysis to score TCR-TCR, TCR-HLA and TCR-CMV co-occurrence, with a repertoire-size bias correction applied to the TCR pairs. To estimate false discovery rates, a later analysis permuted the HLA or CMV assignments 20 times. A later analysis grouped co-occurring TCRs with DBSCAN, adding TCRdist sequence similarity when clustering within HLA-allele-positive subsets. Repertoires with fewer than 30,000 or more than 120,000 public chains, plus five repertoires with anomalous nucleotide sharing, were excluded from co-occurrence clustering. The table comes from immuneACCESS by way of TCRdb, which keeps in-frame sequences with V and J called. Part of the clones is missing from these tables; in studies checked, under half for an unresolved V gene and the rest for unknown reasons. That table supplies the V and J calls and clone size; D and trimming were determined from the DNA. Within this sample are about 150,000 clones, with over 75% of them counted one time only. Roughly 2.8% of the sample belongs to the ten largest clones.

The cohort was made up of 500 to 800 healthy bone marrow donors. At the time of sampling, all cohort members were nominally healthy, though unrecorded immune exposures were likely present. The donor was CMV seronegative and was included in the group of a few hundred seronegative cohort members. Each donor provided a peripheral blood sample, and peripheral blood mononuclear cells were used for TCR beta sequencing. The Qiagen DNeasy Blood Extraction Kit was used to extract genomic DNA from the blood cell samples. What was sequenced was PBMCs. The rearrangement joined TRBV5-1 to TRBJ1-3, and TRBD1 matches 8 of the central bases. The origin of this receptor is a woman aged 30 to 39 in good health and CMV-seronegative. The nucleotides are TGCGCCAGCAGATACGGACAGGGAGACGGAAACACCATATATTTT. This is translated as CASRYGQGDGNTIYF.